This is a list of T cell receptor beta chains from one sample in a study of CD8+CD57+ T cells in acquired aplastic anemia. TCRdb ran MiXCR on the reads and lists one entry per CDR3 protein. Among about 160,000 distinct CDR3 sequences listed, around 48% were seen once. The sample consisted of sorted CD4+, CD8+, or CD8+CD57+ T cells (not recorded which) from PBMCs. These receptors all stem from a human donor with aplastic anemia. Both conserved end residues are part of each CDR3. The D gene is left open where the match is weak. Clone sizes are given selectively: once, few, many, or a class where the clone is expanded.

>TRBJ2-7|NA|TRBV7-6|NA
CASSLDRAKSYEQYF
TGTGCCAGCAGCTTAGACAGGGCGAAATCCTACGAGCAGTACTTC
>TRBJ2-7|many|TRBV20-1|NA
CSVSRRSVPYEQYF
TGCAGTGTGAGCCGGCGCAGCGTCCCCTACGAGCAGTACTTC
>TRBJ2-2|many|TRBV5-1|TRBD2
CASSSPLAGGTGELFF
TGCGCCAGCAGCTCCCCTCTAGCGGGAGGCACCGGGGAGCTGTTTTTT
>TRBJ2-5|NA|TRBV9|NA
CASSPVQPQETQYF
TGTGCCAGCAGCCCAGTCCAGCCACAAGAGACCCAGTACTTC
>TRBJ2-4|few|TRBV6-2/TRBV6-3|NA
CASRPGGSGYAKNIQYF
TGTGCCAGCAGGCCTGGTGGAAGTGGGTATGCCAAAAACATTCAGTACTTC
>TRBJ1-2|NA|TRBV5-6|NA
CASAANYGYTF
TGTGCCAGCGCCGCAAACTATGGCTACACCTTC
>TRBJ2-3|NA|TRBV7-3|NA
CASSSLRTITDTQYF
TGTGCCAGCAGCTCCCTTCGGACGATCACAGATACGCAGTATTTT
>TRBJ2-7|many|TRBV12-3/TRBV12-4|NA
CASRKTGQIAYEQYF
TGTGCCAGCAGAAAGACCGGACAGATAGCCTACGAGCAGTACTTC
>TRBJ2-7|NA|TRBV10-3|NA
CAISKRAAGDTYEQYF
TGTGCCATCAGTAAAAGAGCGGCGGGGGACACCTACGAGCAGTACTTC
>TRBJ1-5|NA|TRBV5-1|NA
CASNLTGTGQPQHF
TGCGCCAGCAACTTAACAGGGACCGGGCAACCTCAGCATTTT
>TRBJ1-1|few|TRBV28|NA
CASSLRMNTEAFF
TGTGCCAGCAGCCTTCGAATGAACACTGAAGCTTTCTTT
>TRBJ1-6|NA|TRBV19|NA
CTGRQRQENSPLHF
TGTACCGGAAGGCAGAGGCAGGAAAATTCACCCCTCCACTTT
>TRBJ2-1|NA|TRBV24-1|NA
CATSAVDRIYNEQFF
TGTGCCACCAGTGCCGTTGACAGGATTTACAATGAGCAGTTCTTC
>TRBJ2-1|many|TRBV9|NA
CASSVDRVRQGEQFF
TGTGCCAGCAGCGTAGACCGGGTGCGCCAGGGTGAGCAGTTCTTC
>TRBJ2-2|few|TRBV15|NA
CATRGVGELFF
TGTGCCACCAGGGGGGTAGGGGAGCTGTTTTTT
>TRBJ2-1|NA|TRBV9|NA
CASSVGHLEQFF
TGTGCCAGCAGCGTAGGACATCTCGAGCAGTTCTTC
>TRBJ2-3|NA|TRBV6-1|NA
CAREFPLSTDTQYF
TGTGCCAGAGAATTCCCACTAAGCACAGATACGCAGTATTTT
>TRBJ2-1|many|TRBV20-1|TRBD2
CSATGLAGRTNEQFF
TGCAGTGCTACGGGACTAGCGGGACGTACAAATGAGCAGTTCTTC
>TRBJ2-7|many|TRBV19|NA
CASSIVLSYEQYF
TGTGCCAGTAGTATAGTTCTATCCTACGAGCAGTACTTC
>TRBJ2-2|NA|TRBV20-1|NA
CSARDLGEELFF
TGCAGTGCTAGAGATTTGGGAGAGGAGCTGTTTTTT
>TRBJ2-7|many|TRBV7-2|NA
CASRGGGSGAYEQYF
TGTGCCAGCAGGGGGGGGGGTTCAGGGGCCTACGAGCAGTACTTC
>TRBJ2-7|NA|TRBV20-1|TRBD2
CSARDIAGAAAEQYF
TGCAGTGCTAGAGATATAGCGGGAGCCGCCGCCGAGCAGTACTTC
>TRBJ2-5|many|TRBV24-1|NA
CATSDSGGAKETQYF
TGTGCCACCAGTGATTCGGGGGGCGCGAAGGAGACCCAGTACTTC
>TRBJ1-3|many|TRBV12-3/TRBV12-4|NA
CASRPRNLSGNTIYF
TGTGCCAGCAGGCCCCGGAACCTCTCTGGAAACACCATATATTTT
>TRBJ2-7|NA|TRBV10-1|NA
CASSGTEIYEQYF
TGCGCCAGCAGTGGGACAGAAATCTACGAGCAGTACTTC
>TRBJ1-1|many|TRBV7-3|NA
CASSFLPPREAFF
TGTGCCAGCAGCTTCTTACCCCCCAGGGAAGCTTTCTTT
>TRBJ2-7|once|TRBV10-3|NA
CAISDGSLSYEQYF
TGTGCCATCAGTGACGGGTCCCTCTCCTACGAGCAGTACTTC
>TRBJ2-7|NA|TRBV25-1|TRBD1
CASSQSGTASYEQYF
TGTGCCAGCAGCCAATCCGGGACAGCCTCCTACGAGCAGTACTTC
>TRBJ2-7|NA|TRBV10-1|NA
CASSSLRDPYEQYF
TGCGCCAGCAGTTCCCTCAGGGACCCCTACGAGCAGTACTTC
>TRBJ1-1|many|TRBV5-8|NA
CASRSRVGGNTEAFF
TGTGCCAGCAGATCCCGGGTAGGGGGGAACACTGAAGCTTTCTTT
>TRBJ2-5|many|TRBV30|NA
CAWSGARMETQYF
TGTGCCTGGAGTGGGGCTAGGATGGAGACCCAGTACTTC
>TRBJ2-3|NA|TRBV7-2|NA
CASSLQLGTDTQYF
TGTGCCAGCAGCTTACAGTTGGGGACAGATACGCAGTATTTT
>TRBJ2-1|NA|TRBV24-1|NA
CATSDFGQGVDEQFF
TGTGCCACCAGTGATTTTGGGCAGGGAGTCGATGAGCAGTTCTTC
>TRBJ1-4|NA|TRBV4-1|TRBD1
CASSQGIGTANEKLFF
TGCGCCAGCAGCCAAGGGATAGGGACAGCGAATGAAAAACTGTTTTTT
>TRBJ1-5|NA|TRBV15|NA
CAICSAGDRVDNQPQHF
NA
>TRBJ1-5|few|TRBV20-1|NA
CSARPRSTDTQHF
TGCAGTGCTAGACCTAGAAGCACAGATACGCAGCATTTT
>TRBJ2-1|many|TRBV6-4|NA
CASSDYWGSEQFF
TGTGCCAGCAGTGACTATTGGGGGTCTGAGCAGTTCTTC
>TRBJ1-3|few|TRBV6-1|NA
CASRPTGVARGNTIYF
TGTGCCAGCAGACCGACGGGGGTCGCCCGGGGAAACACCATATATTTT
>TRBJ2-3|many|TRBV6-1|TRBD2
CASTSGTKPDTQYF
TGTGCCAGCACTAGCGGGACGAAACCAGATACGCAGTATTTT
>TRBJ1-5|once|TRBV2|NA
CASSVGESNQPQHF
TGTGCCAGCAGTGTGGGGGAAAGCAATCAGCCCCAGCATTTT
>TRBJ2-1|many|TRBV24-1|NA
CATSDRTGGVMNEQFF
TGTGCCACCAGTGATCGGACAGGAGGGGTTATGAATGAGCAGTTCTTC